These 19 T cell receptor beta chains were all obtained from the same sample, sequenced in a study of T cell changes during pregnancy in multiple sclerosis. The method was immunoSEQ multiplex PCR; TCRdb's version includes in-frame clones alone and lacks a portion of them. The table shows tens of thousands of clones, with approximately 91% occurring only once. Sequenced material: CD4+ T cells from peripheral blood mononuclear cells, taken after pregnancy. The receptors derive from a female donor in good health, enrolled as a control in a pregnancy study.

This chain connects TRBV7-2 to TRBJ2-3, with a tentative D call TRBD2 (6 bases). The germline V gene encodes CDR1 SGHTA and CDR2 FQGNSA. The CDR3 totals 15 residues. With 1 base removed from V and 2 bases from J, the gap between germline ends came to 10 bases. CDR3 protein: CASSLGGTFTDTQYF. As DNA, the CDR3 is TGTGCCAGCAGCTTAGGCGGGACCTTCACAGATACGCAGTATTTT.

The chain recombines TRBV9 with TRBJ2-1; D might be TRBD2 (6 bases). V was trimmed by 5 bases and J by 7 bases, leaving 19 bases between them. In germline, CDR1 is SGDLS, CDR2 YYNGEE. The length of the CDR3 is 15 residues. The CDR3 DNA reads TGTGCCAGCAGAACGGGGGATCCCGATCAGAATGAGCAGTTCTTC. This translates into CASRTGDPDQNEQFF.

This clone was detected a few times. The V and J genes are TRBV14 and TRBJ1-1, with D unresolved. CDR3 length: 13 residues. With 5 bases removed from V and 2 bases from J, the gap between germline ends came to 9 bases. CDR1 and CDR2 (germline): SGHDN, FVKESK. CDR3 in DNA: TGTGCCAGCAGCGCGGGGAGAAACACTGAAGCTTTCTTT. Translation: CASSAGRNTEAFF.

The rearrangement uses TRBV5-4 and TRBJ2-2; 9 bases are a match to TRBD2. The CDR3 runs to 15 residues. CDR1 is SGHNT, CDR2 YYREEE, per germline (reference sequence). The V segment lost 4 bases and the J segment 1 base; nucleotides outside the gene matches: 2. CDR3 protein: CASSLSGGNTGELFF. In DNA, the CDR3 is TGTGCCAGCAGCCTTAGCGGGGGGAACACCGGGGAGCTGTTTTTT.

V gene TRBV5-1 combines with J gene TRBJ2-7, with 9 bases lining up with TRBD1. Trimming cost V 2 bases and J 5 bases; bases outside gene matches: 5. The CDR3 extends over 14 amino acids. Germline V gene data show CDR1 as SGHRS and CDR2 as YFSETQ. The CDR3 spells CASSLGDRVDEQYF. CDR3 bases: TGCGCCAGCAGCTTAGGGGACAGGGTGGACGAGCAGTACTTC.

The chain is built from TRBV7-2 and TRBJ2-3; D remains ambiguous. V dropped 5 bases and J dropped 4 bases, with 13 bases sitting between them. Germline-derived CDR1 and CDR2 are SGHTA and FQGNSA. The CDR3 is made up of 14 amino acids. The CDR3 loop is CASSPQRGSDTQYF. The CDR3 nucleotides are TGTGCCAGCAGCCCCCAGCGCGGATCAGATACGCAGTATTTT.

The gene calls are TRBV7-9 and TRBJ2-1, with TRBD2 matching 7 bases. After removal of 5 bases from V and 4 bases from J, the junction contained 8 bases not matched to a gene. The germline V gene has CDR1 SEHNR and CDR2 FQNEAQ (reference sequence). The CDR3 spans 15 residues. CDR3 residues: CASSTGGTVYNEQFF. The CDR3 coding sequence is TGTGCCAGCAGCACGGGGGGTACGGTGTACAATGAGCAGTTCTTC.

The rearrangement links TRBV7-9 to TRBJ2-5; TRBD2 aligns across 8 bases. The germline V gene has CDR1 SEHNR and CDR2 FQNEAQ (reference sequence). After removal of 6 bases from V and 5 bases from J, the junction contained 2 bases not matched to a gene. The CDR3 covers 12 residues. Here the CDR3 DNA reads TGTGCCAGCAGTCGGGAGGGGGAGACCCAGTACTTC. Protein product: CASSREGETQYF.

The J gene is TRBJ2-3, the V gene TRBV5-1; 10 bases match TRBD2. The V gene's germline CDR1 is SGHRS and CDR2 YFSETQ. Trimming at V came to 1 base and at J to 1 base, leaving 3 bases not matched to a gene. This CDR3 spans 16 amino acids. CDR3 DNA sequence: TGCGCCAGCAGCTTGATTACTAGCGGGGGCACAGATACGCAGTATTTT. Its translation: CASSLITSGGTDTQYF.

The chain joins TRBV18 to TRBJ2-2, with D unclear. There are 14 residues in the CDR3. Trimming left V 6 bases short and J 0 bases short, with 8 bases between. CDR1 and CDR2 (germline): KGHSH, LQKENI. The DNA of the CDR3 is TGTGCCAGCTCCCTTAATTCGAACACCGGGGAGCTGTTTTTT. Encoded protein: CASSLNSNTGELFF.

This clone was detected once. The chain employs TRBV7-9 and TRBJ2-7, with TRBD2 identical over 8 bases. The germline gives CDR1 SEHNR, CDR2 FQNEAQ (reference sequence). The CDR3 sequence is 13 residues long. V gave up 4 bases and J gave up 5 bases; unmatched junction bases: 4. The CDR3 is CASSSSGGHEQYF. The CDR3 DNA is TGTGCCAGCAGCTCCTCGGGGGGGCACGAGCAGTACTTC.

This sequence joins TRBV28 and TRBJ1-6, with D tentatively TRBD1 (6 bases). Trimming cost V 5 bases and J 8 bases, with 22 bases left between them. Germline CDR1 reads MDHEN; CDR2 reads SYDVKM. This CDR3 is 17 amino acids long. CDR3 nucleotides: TGTGCCAGCAGTCCACTAGGCCACAGGGCAACGCATTCACCCCTCCACTTT. Protein: CASSPLGHRATHSPLHF.

The chain joins TRBV18 to TRBJ2-1; 9 bases are shared with TRBD2. In germline, CDR1 is KGHSH, CDR2 LQKENI. There are 15 residues in the CDR3. The trim removed 5 bases at V and 4 bases at J, leaving 6 bases unmatched. The chain's CDR3 is CASSTGTSRYNEQFF. In DNA, the CDR3 is TGTGCCAGCTCAACCGGGACTAGCAGATACAATGAGCAGTTCTTC.

The chain joins TRBV25-1 to TRBJ1-3; D is perhaps TRBD1 (6 bases). V was cut by 10 bases and J by 0 bases, with 10 bases left in between. The germline CDR1 and CDR2 sequences are MGHDK and SYGVNS. The CDR3 consists of 13 residues. The CDR3 DNA is TGTGCCACCGAGGACAGCTCTGGAAACACCATATATTTT. Protein sequence: CATEDSSGNTIYF.

This chain uses TRBV28 with TRBJ1-3; TRBD1 matches at 10 bases. This CDR3 has 18 residues. Germline CDR1 reads MDHEN; CDR2 reads SYDVKM. V was pared by 6 bases and J by 0 bases, with 11 bases of the junction left unmatched. CDR3 bases: TGTGCCAGCAGCTCCGGGACAGGGGTCACCCTCTCTGGAAACACCATATATTTT. This encodes CASSSGTGVTLSGNTIYF.

This chain joins TRBV27 and TRBJ2-4, with D possibly being TRBD2 (5 bases). The length of the CDR3 is 13 residues. Germline CDR1 MNHEY, CDR2 SMNVEV (reference sequence). With 3 bases removed from V and 10 bases from J, the gap between germline ends came to 13 bases. CDR3 residues: CASSLAWGAIQYF. The DNA for the CDR3 is TGTGCCAGCAGTTTGGCGTGGGGAGCGATTCAGTACTTC.

The gene calls are TRBV6-5 and TRBJ2-7; 9 bases fit TRBD1. After removal of 1 base from V and 3 bases from J, the junction contained 1 base not matched to a gene. CDR3 length equals 14 residues. Germline V CDR1 and CDR2: MNHEY, SVGAGI. CDR3 amino acids: CASSYYRGHYEQYF. CDR3 sequence (DNA): TGTGCCAGCAGTTACTACAGGGGGCACTACGAGCAGTACTTC.

The CDR3 DNA is TGTGCCAGCAGCGCGAACTATGGCTACACCTTC. Translation gives CASSANYGYTF. The chain carries TRBV7-9 and TRBJ1-2, with no clear D. Looked up from germline, CDR1 is SEHNR and CDR2 is FQNEAQ (reference sequence). V lost 5 bases to trimming and J lost 2 bases, with 3 bases between them. The CDR3 totals 11 residues.

V usage is TRBV27 and J usage is TRBJ2-2; TRBD1 might be the D (6 bases). This CDR3 comprises 15 residues. Germline CDR1 is MNHEY and CDR2 is SMNVEV (reference sequence). Trimming removed 3 bases from V and 1 base from J, with 9 bases in between. Here the CDR3 DNA reads TGTGCCAGCAGTTTGAGGGGACAGAACACCGGGGAGCTGTTTTTT. Amino acids: CASSLRGQNTGELFF.